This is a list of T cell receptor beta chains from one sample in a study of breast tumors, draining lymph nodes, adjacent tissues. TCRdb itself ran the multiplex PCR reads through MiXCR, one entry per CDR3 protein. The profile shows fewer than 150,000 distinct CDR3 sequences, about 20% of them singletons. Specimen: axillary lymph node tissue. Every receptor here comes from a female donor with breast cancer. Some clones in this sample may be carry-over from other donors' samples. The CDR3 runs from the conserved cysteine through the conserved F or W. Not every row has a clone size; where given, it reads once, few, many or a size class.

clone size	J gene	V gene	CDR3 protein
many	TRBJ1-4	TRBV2	CASSEKLRTDIGLFF
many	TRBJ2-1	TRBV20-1	CSVGASGRTSSYNEQFF
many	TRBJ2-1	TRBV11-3	CASSSGTSGYNEQFF
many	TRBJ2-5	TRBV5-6	CASSLFKLQETQYF
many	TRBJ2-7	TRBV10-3	CASSGHSYEQYF
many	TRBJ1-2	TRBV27	CASSLQGPGGYTF
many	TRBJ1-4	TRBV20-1	CSASAKDTAWGEKLFF
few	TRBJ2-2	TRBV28	CASIKTGPLTGELFF
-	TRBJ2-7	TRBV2	CASSEARVGEQCF
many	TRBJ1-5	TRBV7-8	CASSLVGVYSNQPQHF
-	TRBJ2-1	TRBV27	CASGLGGTPNEQLF
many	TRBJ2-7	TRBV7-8	CASSLFGQSYEQYF
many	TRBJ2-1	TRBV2	CASRPSGGFNEQFF
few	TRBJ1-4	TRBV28	CASSLVGATNEKLFF
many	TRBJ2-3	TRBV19	CASSIRSKASSTDTQYF
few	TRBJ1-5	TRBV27	CASSLSAGWNQPQHF
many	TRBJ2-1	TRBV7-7	CASSLGPSLGEQFF
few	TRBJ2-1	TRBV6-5	CASTRRRSDNEQFF
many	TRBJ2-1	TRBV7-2	CASSLAGSHNEQFF
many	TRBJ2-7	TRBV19	CASRGGGRSPGSYEQYF
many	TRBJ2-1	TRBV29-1	CSTTTALLYNEQFF
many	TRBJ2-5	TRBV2	CASSEQGTGWETQYF
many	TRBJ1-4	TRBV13	CASSQTGGKLFF
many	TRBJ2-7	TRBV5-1	CASSFPGTYEQYF
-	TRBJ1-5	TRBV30	CACSRRGSNQPQHF
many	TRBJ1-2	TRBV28	CASSTSTGKLYGYTF
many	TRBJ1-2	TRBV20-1	CSASHYGYTF
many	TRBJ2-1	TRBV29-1	CSGWTNYEQFF
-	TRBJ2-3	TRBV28	CASRPPRDFTDTQYF
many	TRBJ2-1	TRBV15	CATSRSRGRTSGNNEQFF
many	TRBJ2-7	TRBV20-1	CSASPTSGYYEQYF
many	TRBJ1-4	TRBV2	CASSGRQGGEKLFF
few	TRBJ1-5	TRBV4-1	CASSQGGRLDQPQHF
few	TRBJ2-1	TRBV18	CASSPRAGGYNEQFF
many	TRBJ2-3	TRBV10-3	CAISELAGPRSSTDTQYF
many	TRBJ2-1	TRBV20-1	CSPVSREENNEQFF
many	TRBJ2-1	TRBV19	CASRTAPLAGGPTSSYNEQFF
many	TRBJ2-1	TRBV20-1	CSARPGLAVANEQFF
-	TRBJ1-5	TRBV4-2	CASSEGQSYSNQPQHF
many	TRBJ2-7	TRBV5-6	CASSPRGREQYF
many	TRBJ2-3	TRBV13	CASSLNGGSVTDTQYF
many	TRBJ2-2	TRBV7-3	CASSLTPITSGLSTGELFF